This T cell receptor beta chain was found in a study of pediatric ulcerative colitis. Findings and limits, study-wide: All ulcerative colitis patients, but no controls, carried a couple of rectal clonotypes. Clonal expansions reduced rectal repertoire diversity in acute severe colitis.

Ulcerative colitis patients received no immunosuppressive medication before the diagnostic colonoscopy. As for this clone: Its matching antigen is unknown.

Each sample received Survey-level depth of up to 500,000 reads. Repertoires were generated with immunoSEQ multiplex PCR, while TCRdb's copy carries only in-frame clones and drops some. The sample carries about 36,000 clones, over 80% recorded once. The receptor comes from a girl aged 10-17 years with moderate ulcerative colitis. The sequenced sample consisted of blood.

The CDR3 DNA sequence: TGTGCCAGCAGCTCACTTTGGGGAACCTTCACTATGAACACTGAAGCTTTCTTT. Encoded protein: CASSSLWGTFTMNTEAFF. The chain recombines TRBV5-8 with TRBJ1-1; D uncertain. With 3 bases removed from V and 0 bases from J, the gap between germline ends came to 21 bases. The CDR3 has 18 residues. CDR1 and CDR2 (germline): SGHTS, YDEGEE.